This T cell receptor (beta chain) is from a study of Graves' ophthalmopathy and Graves' hyperthyroidism. In the study overall: Stable hyperthyroidism referred to disease that showed no ophthalmopathy within 18 months of follow-up.

The CDR3 totals 15 residues. The V gene end was trimmed by 6 bases and the J gene end by 1 base; junction bases not matched to a gene: 6. The germline V gene has CDR1 SGHRS and CDR2 YFSETQ. RNA transcripts provided the template for amplifying TCR beta CDR3 regions. Following a first-round RT-PCR that used HTBI primers, a second-round multiplex PCR was carried out. From the multiplex PCR reads, TCRdb called clonotypes with MiXCR, one entry per CDR3 protein. The sample holds 560,000 or so distinct CDR3 sequences, 39% seen once. Findings and caveats of the study: Using a 13-signature model, the authors split ophthalmopathy from stable hyperthyroidism, with approximately 88% sensitivity and approximately 80% specificity. Thyroid clonotypes that were expanded above 0.001 frequency mostly also appeared in blood. The model forecast ophthalmopathy progression, reaching 70.59% sensitivity and less than 75% specificity.

The table lists this clonotype with a few counts. The antigen remains undetermined. The sample taken for sequencing was peripheral blood or thyroid tissue (not recorded which). V usage is TRBV5-1 and J usage is TRBJ2-7; 11 positions agree with TRBD2. This TCR came from an adult man with Graves' hyperthyroidism. The CDR3 is CASKTSGAQSYEQYF. CDR3 DNA sequence: TGCGCCAGCAAGACTAGCGGGGCCCAATCCTACGAGCAGTACTTC.